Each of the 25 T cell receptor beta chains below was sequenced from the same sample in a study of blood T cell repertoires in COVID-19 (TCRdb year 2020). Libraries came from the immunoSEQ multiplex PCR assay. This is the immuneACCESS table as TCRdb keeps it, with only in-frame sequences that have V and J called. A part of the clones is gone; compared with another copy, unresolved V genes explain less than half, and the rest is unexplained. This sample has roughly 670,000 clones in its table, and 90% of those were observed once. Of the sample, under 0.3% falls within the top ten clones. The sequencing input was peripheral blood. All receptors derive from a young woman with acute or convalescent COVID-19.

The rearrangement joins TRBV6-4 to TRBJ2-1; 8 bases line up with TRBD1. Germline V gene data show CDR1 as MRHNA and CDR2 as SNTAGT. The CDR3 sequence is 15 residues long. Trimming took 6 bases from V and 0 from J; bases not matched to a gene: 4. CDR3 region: CASSIGQGSYNEQFF. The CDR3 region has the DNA TGTGCCAGCAGCATCGGACAGGGCTCCTACAATGAGCAGTTCTTC.

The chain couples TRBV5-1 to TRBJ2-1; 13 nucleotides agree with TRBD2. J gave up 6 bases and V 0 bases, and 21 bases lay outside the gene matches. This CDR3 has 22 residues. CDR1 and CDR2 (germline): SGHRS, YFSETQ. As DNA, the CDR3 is TGCGCCAGCAGCTTGGCCTTTCAGTACTCACTAGCGGGGGGGCGGGTCCTCAATGAGCAGTTCTTC. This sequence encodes CASSLAFQYSLAGGRVLNEQFF. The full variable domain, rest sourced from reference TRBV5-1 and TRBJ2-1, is KAGVTQTPRYLIKTRGQQVTLSCSPISGHRSVSWYQQTPGQGLQFLFEYFSETQRNKGNFPGRFSGRQFSNSRSEMNVSTLELGDSALYLCASSLAFQYSLAGGRVLNEQFFGPGTRLTVL.

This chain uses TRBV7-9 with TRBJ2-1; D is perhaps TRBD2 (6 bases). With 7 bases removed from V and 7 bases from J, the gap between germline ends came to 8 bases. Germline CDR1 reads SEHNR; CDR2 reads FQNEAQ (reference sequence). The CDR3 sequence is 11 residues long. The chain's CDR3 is CASTGGNEQFF. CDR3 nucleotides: TGTGCCAGCACCGGAGGGAATGAGCAGTTCTTC.

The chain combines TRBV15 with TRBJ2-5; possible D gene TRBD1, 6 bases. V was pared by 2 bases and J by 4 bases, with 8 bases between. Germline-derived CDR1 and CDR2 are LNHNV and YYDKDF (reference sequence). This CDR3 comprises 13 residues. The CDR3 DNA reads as TGTGCCACCAGCAGAACAGGGATAGAGACCCAGTACTTC. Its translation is CATSRTGIETQYF. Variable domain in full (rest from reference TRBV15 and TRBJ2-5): DAMVIQNPRYQVTQFGKPVTLSCSQTLNHNVMYWYQQKSSQAPKLLFHYYDKDFNNEADTPDNFQSRRPNTSFCFLDIRSPGLGDTAMYLCATSRTGIETQYFGPGTRLLVL.

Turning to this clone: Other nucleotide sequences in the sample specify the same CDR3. The CDR3 nucleotides are TGCGCCAGCAGCCAGGACAGGGGAGGCTATGGCTACACCTTC. Translating it yields CASSQDRGGYGYTF. The V call is TRBV4-3, the J call TRBJ1-2; 9 nucleotides match TRBD1. Germline-derived CDR1 and CDR2 are LGHNA and YSLEER. V gave up 3 bases and J gave up 4 bases; unmatched junction bases: 3. The CDR3 consists of 14 residues.

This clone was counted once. The CDR3 DNA follows: TGCGCCAGCAGCGGGAAAGCGGGGGGTAGTACAGATACGCAGTATTTT. This translates into CASSGKAGGSTDTQYF. V usage is TRBV5-1 and J usage is TRBJ2-3; 9 nucleotides agree with TRBD2. Germline trimming cut 4 bases from V and 3 bases from J; bases unmatched to any gene: 9. CDR3 length equals 16 residues. Germline CDR1 and CDR2: SGHRS and YFSETQ.

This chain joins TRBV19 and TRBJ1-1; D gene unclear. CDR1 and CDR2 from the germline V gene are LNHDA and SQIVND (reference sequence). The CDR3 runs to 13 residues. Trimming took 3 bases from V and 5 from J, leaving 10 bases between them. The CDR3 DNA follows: TGTGCCAGTAGTATGGTTTCGGGGACTGAAGCTTTCTTT. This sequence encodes CASSMVSGTEAFF.

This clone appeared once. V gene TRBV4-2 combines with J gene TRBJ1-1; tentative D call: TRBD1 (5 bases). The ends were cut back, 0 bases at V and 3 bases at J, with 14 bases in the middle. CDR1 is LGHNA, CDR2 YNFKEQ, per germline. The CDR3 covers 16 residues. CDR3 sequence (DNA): TGTGCCAGCAGCCAAGATAGGGGTGTTGGAGACACTGAAGCTTTCTTT. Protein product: CASSQDRGVGDTEAFF.

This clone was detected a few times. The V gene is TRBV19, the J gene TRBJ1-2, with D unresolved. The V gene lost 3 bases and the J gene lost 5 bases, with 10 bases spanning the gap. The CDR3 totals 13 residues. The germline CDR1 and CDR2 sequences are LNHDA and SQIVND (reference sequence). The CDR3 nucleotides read TGTGCCAGTAGTATTGCGTCCTCATATGGCTACACCTTC. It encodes CASSIASSYGYTF.

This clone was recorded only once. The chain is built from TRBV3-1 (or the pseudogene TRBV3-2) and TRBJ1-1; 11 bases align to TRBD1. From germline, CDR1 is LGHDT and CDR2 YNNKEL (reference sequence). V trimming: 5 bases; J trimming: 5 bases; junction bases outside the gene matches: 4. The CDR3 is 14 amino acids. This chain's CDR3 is CASSTGTGGTEAFF. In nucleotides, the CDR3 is TGTGCCAGCAGCACCGGGACAGGGGGGACTGAAGCTTTCTTT.

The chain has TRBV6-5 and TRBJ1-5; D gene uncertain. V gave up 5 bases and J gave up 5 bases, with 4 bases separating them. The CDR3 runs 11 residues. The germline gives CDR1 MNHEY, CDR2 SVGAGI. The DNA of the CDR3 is TGTGCCAGCAGTCCGGATCAGCCCCAGCATTTT. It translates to CASSPDQPQHF.

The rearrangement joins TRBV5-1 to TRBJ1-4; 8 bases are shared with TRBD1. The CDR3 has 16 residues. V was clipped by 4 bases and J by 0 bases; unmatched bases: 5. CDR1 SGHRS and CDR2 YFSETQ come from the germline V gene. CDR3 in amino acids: CASSPTGGATNEKLFF. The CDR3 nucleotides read TGCGCCAGCAGCCCAACAGGGGGAGCAACTAATGAAAAACTGTTTTTT.

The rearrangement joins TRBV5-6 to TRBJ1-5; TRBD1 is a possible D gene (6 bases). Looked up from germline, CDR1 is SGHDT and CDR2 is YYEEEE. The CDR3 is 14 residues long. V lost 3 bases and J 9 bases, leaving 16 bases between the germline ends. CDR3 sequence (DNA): TGTGCCAGCAGCTGGGGGCAGGGCCGGTGGCCCCAGCATTTT. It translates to CASSWGQGRWPQHF.

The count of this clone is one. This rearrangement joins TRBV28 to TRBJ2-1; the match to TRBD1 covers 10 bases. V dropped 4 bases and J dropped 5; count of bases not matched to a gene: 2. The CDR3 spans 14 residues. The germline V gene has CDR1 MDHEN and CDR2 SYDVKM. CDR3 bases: TGTGCCAGCAGTTGGGACAGGGGCCACAATGAGCAGTTCTTC. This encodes CASSWDRGHNEQFF.

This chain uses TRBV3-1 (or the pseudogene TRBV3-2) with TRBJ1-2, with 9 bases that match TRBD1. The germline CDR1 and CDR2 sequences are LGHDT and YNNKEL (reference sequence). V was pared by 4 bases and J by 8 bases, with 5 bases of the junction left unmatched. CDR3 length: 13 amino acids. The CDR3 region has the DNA TGTGCCAGCAGCCTCCGGACAGGGGTCGGCTACACCTTC. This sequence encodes CASSLRTGVGYTF.

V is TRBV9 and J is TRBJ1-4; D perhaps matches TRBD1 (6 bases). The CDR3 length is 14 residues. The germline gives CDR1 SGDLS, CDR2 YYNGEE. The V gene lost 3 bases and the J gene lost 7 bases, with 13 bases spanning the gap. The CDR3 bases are TGTGCCAGCAGCGGGAGGGGAGGGGGTGAAAAACTGTTTTTT. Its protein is CASSGRGGGEKLFF.

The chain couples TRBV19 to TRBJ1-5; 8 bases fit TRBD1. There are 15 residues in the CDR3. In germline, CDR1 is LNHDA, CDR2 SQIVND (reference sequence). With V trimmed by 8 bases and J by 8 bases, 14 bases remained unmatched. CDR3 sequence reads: CASANQGAQWEPQHF. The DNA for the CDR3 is TGTGCCAGTGCGAATCAGGGGGCTCAGTGGGAGCCCCAGCATTTT.

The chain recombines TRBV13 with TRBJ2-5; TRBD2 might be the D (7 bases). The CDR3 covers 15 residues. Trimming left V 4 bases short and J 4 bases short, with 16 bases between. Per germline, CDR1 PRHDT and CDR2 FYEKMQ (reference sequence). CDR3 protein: CASSWGGGSSETQYF. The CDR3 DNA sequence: TGTGCCAGCAGCTGGGGGGGCGGATCGTCAGAGACCCAGTACTTC.

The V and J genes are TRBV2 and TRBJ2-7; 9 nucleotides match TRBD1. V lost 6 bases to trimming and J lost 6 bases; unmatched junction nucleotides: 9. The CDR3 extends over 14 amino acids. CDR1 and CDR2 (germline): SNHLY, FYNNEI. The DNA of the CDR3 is TGTGCCAGCAGGAGGGACAGGGCGGATTTCGAGCAGTACTTC. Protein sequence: CASRRDRADFEQYF.

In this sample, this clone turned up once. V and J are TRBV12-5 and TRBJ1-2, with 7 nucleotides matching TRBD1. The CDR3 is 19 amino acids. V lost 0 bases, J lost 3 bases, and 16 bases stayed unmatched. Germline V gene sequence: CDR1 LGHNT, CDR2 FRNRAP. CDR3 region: CASGLVRGGNRGKDYGYTF. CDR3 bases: TGTGCTAGTGGTTTGGTACGGGGGGGCAACAGGGGAAAGGACTATGGCTACACCTTC.

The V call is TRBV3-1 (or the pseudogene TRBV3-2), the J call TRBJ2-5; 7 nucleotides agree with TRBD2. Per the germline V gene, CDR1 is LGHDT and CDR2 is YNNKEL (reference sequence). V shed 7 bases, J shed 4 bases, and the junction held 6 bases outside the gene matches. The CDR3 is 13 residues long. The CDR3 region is CASTSWGGETQYF. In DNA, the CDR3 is TGTGCCAGCACGTCGTGGGGGGGAGAGACCCAGTACTTC.

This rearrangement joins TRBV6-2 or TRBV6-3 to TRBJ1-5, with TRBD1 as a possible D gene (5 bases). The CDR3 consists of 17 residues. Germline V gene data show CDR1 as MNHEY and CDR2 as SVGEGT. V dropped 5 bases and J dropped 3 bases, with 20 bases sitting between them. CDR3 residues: CASSAIFWGGSNQPQHF. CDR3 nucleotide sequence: TGTGCCAGCAGTGCGATCTTTTGGGGGGGTTCCAATCAGCCCCAGCATTTT.

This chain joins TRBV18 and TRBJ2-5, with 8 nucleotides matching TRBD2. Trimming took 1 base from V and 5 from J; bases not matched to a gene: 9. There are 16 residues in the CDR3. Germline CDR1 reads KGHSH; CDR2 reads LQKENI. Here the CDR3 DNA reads TGTGCCAGCTCACCACTAGGACTTAGCGGGGAGGAGACCCAGTACTTC. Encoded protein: CASSPLGLSGEETQYF.

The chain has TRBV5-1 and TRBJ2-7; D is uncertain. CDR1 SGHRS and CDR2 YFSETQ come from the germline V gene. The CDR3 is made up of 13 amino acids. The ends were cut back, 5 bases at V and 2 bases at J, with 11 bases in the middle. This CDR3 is CASRASEPYEQYF. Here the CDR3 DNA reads TGCGCCAGCAGGGCTAGTGAACCCTACGAGCAGTACTTC.

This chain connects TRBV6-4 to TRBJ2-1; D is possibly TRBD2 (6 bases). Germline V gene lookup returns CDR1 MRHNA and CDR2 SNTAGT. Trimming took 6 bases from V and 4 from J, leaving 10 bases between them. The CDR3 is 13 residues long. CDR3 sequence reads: CASSERAYNEQFF. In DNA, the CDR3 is TGTGCCAGCAGCGAGCGGGCTTACAATGAGCAGTTCTTC.